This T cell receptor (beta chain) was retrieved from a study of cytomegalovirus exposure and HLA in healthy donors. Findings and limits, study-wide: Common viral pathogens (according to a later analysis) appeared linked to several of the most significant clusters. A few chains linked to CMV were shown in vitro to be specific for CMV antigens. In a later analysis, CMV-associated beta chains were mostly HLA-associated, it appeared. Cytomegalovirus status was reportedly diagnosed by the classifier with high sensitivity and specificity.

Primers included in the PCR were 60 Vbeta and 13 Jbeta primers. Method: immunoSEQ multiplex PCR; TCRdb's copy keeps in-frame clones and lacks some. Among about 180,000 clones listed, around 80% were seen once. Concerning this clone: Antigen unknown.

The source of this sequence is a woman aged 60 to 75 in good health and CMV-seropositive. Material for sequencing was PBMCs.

The CDR3: CASSYWGGEKLFF. The DNA for the CDR3 is TGTGCCAGCAGTTATTGGGGAGGCGAAAAACTGTTTTTT. This chain connects TRBV6-5 to TRBJ1-4, with D unclear. CDR1 and CDR2 from the germline V gene are MNHEY and SVGAGI. The V end lost 3 bases, the J end lost 8 bases, and 10 bases lay between the germline ends. The CDR3 loop spans 13 amino acids.